The clone carrying this T cell receptor beta chain was observed a single time. Its antigen is unidentified. This entry is derived from a study of cytomegalovirus exposure and HLA in healthy donors. V lost 0 bases to trimming and J lost 1 base, with 10 bases between them. The CDR3 extends over 17 amino acids. From germline, CDR1 is LNHDA and CDR2 SQIVND (reference sequence). This table comes from immunoSEQ multiplex PCR, and its TCRdb copy is limited to in-frame clones, with some not included. Of around 98,000 clones listed, around 90% are singletons. Points from the study as a whole: Within the 120 validation repertoires, first-cohort TCR clusters tended to co-occur, according to a later analysis. It was reported that the classifier diagnosed cytomegalovirus status with high specificity and sensitivity in both the original and validation cohorts.

The rearrangement links TRBV19 to TRBJ2-6; D is unclear. Sequenced material: PBMCs. This clonotype originated in a woman in her thirties in good health and CMV-seronegative. CDR3 loop: CASSIDVTSSGANVLTF. CDR3 DNA: TGTGCCAGTAGTATAGATGTGACATCTTCTGGGGCCAACGTCCTGACTTTC.